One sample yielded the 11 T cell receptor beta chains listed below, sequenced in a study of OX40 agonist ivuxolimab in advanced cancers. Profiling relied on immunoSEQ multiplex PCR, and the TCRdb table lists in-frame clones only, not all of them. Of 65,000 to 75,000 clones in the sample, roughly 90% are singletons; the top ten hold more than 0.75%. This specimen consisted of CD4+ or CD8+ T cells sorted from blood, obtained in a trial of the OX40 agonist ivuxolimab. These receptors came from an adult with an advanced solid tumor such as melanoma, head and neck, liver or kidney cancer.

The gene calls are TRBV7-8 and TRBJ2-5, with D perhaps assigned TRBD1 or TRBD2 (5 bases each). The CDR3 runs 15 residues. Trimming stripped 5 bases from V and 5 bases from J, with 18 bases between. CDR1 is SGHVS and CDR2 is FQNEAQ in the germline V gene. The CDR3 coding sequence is TGTGCCAGCAGCCCTGACGAACCGGGGCGGGAGACCCAGTACTTC. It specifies CASSPDEPGRETQYF.

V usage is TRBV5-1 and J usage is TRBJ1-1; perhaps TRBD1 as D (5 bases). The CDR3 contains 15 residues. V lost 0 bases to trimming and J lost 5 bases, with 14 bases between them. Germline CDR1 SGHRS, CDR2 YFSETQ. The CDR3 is CASSLEVLKGTEAFF. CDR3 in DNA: TGCGCCAGCAGCTTGGAGGTTTTAAAGGGGACTGAAGCTTTCTTT.

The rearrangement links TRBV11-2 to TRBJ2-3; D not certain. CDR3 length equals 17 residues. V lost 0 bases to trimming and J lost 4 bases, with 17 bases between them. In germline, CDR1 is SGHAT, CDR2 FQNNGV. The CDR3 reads CASSLDYPGGPADTQYF. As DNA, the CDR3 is TGTGCCAGCAGCTTAGATTACCCGGGCGGACCGGCAGATACGCAGTATTTT. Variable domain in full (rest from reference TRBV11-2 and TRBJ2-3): EAGVAQSPRYKIIEKRQSVAFWCNPISGHATLYWYQQILGQGPKLLIQFQNNGVVDDSQLPKDRFSAERLKGVDSTLKIQPAKLEDSAVYLCASSLDYPGGPADTQYFGPGTRLTVL.

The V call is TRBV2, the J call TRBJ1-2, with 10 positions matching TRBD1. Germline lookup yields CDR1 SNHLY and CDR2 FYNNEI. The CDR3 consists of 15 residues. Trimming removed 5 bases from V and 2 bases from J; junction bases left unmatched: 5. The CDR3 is CASSRDRGANYGYTF. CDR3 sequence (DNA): TGTGCCAGCAGTCGGGACAGGGGTGCCAACTATGGCTACACCTTC.

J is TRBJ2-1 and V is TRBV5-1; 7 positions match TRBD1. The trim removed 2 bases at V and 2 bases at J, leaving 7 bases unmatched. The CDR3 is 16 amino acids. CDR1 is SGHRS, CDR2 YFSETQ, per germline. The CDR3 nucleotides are TGCGCCAGCAGCTTCGCGTTAGGGGGCACCTACAATGAGCAGTTCTTC. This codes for CASSFALGGTYNEQFF.

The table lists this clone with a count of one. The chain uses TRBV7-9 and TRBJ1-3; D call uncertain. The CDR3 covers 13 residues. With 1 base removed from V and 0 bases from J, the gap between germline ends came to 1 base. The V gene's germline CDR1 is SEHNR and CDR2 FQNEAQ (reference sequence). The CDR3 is CASSLGSGNTIYF. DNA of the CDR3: TGTGCCAGCAGCTTAGGCTCTGGAAACACCATATATTTT.

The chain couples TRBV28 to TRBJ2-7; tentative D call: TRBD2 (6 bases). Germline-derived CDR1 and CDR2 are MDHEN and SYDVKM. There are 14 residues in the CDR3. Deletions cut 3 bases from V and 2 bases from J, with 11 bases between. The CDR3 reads CASSFSAGPYEQYF. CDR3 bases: TGTGCCAGCAGTTTCTCGGCGGGACCCTACGAGCAGTACTTC.

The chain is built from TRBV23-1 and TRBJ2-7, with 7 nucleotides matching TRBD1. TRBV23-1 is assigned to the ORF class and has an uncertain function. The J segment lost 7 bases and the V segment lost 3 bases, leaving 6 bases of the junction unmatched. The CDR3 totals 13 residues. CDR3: CASSHPTGEEQYF. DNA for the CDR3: TGCGCCAGCAGTCATCCCACAGGGGAAGAGCAGTACTTC.

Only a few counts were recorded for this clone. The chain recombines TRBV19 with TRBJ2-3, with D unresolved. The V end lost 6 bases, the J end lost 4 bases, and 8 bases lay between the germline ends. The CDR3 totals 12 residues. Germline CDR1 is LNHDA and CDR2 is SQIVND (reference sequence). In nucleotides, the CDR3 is TGTGCCAGTAGCCCCTACGCAGATACGCAGTATTTT. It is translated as CASSPYADTQYF.

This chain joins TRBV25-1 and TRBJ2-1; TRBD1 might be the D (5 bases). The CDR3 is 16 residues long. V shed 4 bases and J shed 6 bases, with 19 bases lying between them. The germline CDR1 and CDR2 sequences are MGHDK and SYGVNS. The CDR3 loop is CASSASTATQSNEQFF. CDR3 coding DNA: TGTGCCAGCAGTGCCTCGACAGCTACCCAGAGCAATGAGCAGTTCTTC.

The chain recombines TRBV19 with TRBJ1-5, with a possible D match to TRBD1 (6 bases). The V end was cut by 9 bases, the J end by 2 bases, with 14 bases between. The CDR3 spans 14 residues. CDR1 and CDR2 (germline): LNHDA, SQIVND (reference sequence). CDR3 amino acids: CASRGAQGNQPQHF. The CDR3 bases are TGTGCCAGCCGGGGGGCGCAAGGCAATCAGCCCCAGCATTTT.